Reported below is one TCR beta chain. Its antigen remains unknown. These data come from a study of blood T cells in healthy people across ages. CDR1 is SGHRS, CDR2 YFSETQ, per germline. The CDR3 consists of 15 residues. With 2 bases removed from V and 0 bases from J, the gap between germline ends came to 9 bases. Overall study findings and caveats: Nothing was known about donor CMV status, and this possibly confounded expanded clonotype changes. Naive and antigen-experienced cells were not separated, limiting conclusive comparison.

For the second PCR, which ran for about 7 to 11 cycles, a sample-barcoded 5' primer and a J-beta primer mix were used. TCRdb recomputed calls from the 5' RACE reads with MiXCR, one row per CDR3 protein. The sample lists roughly 550,000 distinct CDR3 sequences; approximately 25% were seen once. These same data were also listed under a study on T cells of mothers and their children.

The rearrangement links TRBV5-1 to TRBJ2-1; D remains unclear. The sequencing input was blood. This clonotype originated in a boy between 10 and 17 years old in good health. CDR3 region: CASSFTRSSYNEQFF. The DNA for the CDR3 is TGCGCCAGCAGCTTTACGAGGAGCTCCTACAATGAGCAGTTCTTC.